The clone carrying this TCR beta chain came up many times. This entry is derived from a study of read filtering for tumor transcriptome and immune sequencing. This CDR3 comprises 14 residues. Trimming removed 4 bases at V and 0 bases at J, with 4 bases between. Per germline, CDR1 MNHEY and CDR2 SVGAGI. This library used around 0.4 ug RNA and molecular barcoded adaptors spanning alpha/delta and beta/gamma chains. TCRdb fed the reads into MiXCR, producing one record per CDR3 protein. Here the sample spans 35,000 to 40,000 distinct CDR3 sequences, roughly 13% being singletons. This TCR derives from a donor aged 40 or older with multiple myeloma. The J gene is TRBJ2-6, the V gene TRBV6-5; no definite D call. The sequenced sample consisted of a population of CD138-negative cells sorted from bone marrow. For the CDR3, the DNA is TGTGCCAGCAGTTTTCCCTCTGGGGCCAACGTCCTGACTTTC. Translated: CASSFPSGANVLTF.